The entry below describes one T cell receptor (beta chain). Its cognate antigen is unknown. These data are taken from a study of OX40 agonist ivuxolimab in advanced cancers. As for the study in general: Of mixed ages from about 23 to 79 and averaging 60 years, the group was around 78% male. Therapy given before enrollment (anti-PD-1, anti-PD-L1 or anti-CTLA-4) was allowed, and 30% to 50% had some. Findings and caveats of the study: Both CD4+ and CD8+ T cell populations in blood had undergone clonal expansion by week 6 at 0.1 to 3.0 mg/kg.

Profiled with immunoSEQ multiplex PCR; TCRdb holds only in-frame clones, not every one. The table has 50,000 to 75,000 clones, 65% to 90% seen once. This CDR3 is 15 amino acids long. V lost 4 bases, J lost 3 bases, and 8 bases stayed unmatched. Germline loops: CDR1 SGHTS, CDR2 YDEGEE. V is TRBV5-8 and J is TRBJ2-7; TRBD2 matches at 9 bases. Specimen: CD4+ or CD8+ T cells sorted from blood, collected in a trial of the OX40 agonist ivuxolimab. The source of this sequence is an adult with an advanced solid tumor such as melanoma, head and neck, liver or kidney cancer. The CDR3 sequence: CASSRGTSRDYEQYF. The CDR3 DNA reads TGTGCCAGCAGCCGGGGGACTAGCCGGGACTACGAGCAGTACTTC.